These 23 T cell receptor beta chains came from one sample sequenced in a study of blood T cell repertoires in COVID-19. Profiling relied on immunoSEQ multiplex PCR, and the TCRdb table lists in-frame clones only, not all of them. The table has roughly 200,000 clones, 94% seen once. The sample was peripheral blood. Receptor source: a man aged 25 to 45 with COVID-19, enrolled during active disease.

Here the CDR3 reads CASSSDRVTEAFF. In DNA form, the CDR3 reads TGTGCCAGCAGCTCGGACAGGGTGACTGAAGCTTTCTTT. The chain carries TRBV12-3 or TRBV12-4 and TRBJ1-1; 8 bases agree with TRBD1. V shed 6 bases, J shed 5 bases, and the junction held 5 bases outside the gene matches. This CDR3 is 13 amino acids long.

The chain uses TRBV9 and TRBJ2-5; tentatively, D is TRBD1 (7 bases). The V gene lost 4 bases and the J gene lost 3 bases, with 16 bases spanning the gap. The CDR3 covers 15 residues. CDR1 SGDLS and CDR2 YYNGEE come from the germline V gene. CDR3 sequence: CASSSQGGSKETQYF. In nucleotides, the CDR3 is TGTGCCAGCAGCTCCCAGGGGGGCAGTAAAGAGACCCAGTACTTC.

The CDR3 DNA sequence: TGCGCCAGCAGCGGTGACGGGAATCAGCCCCAGCATTTT. It is translated as CASSGDGNQPQHF. V gene TRBV5-1 combines with J gene TRBJ1-5; unclear D gene. The CDR3 consists of 13 residues. V shed 4 bases and J shed 4 bases, with 9 bases lying between them. The germline CDR1 and CDR2 sequences are SGHRS and YFSETQ.

V and J are TRBV19 and TRBJ2-5; 11 nucleotides align to TRBD2. Per germline, CDR1 LNHDA and CDR2 SQIVND (reference sequence). Germline trimming cut 5 bases from V and 2 bases from J; bases unmatched to any gene: 4. CDR3 length: 15 amino acids. The CDR3 reads CASSLAGGPQETQYF. The DNA of the CDR3 is TGTGCCAGTAGTCTAGCGGGGGGACCTCAAGAGACCCAGTACTTC.

The chain joins TRBV5-5 to TRBJ2-5, with TRBD1 matching over 10 bases. The J segment lost 5 bases and the V segment lost 5 bases, leaving 12 bases of the junction unmatched. CDR3 length: 16 residues. Germline V gives CDR1 SGHKS, CDR2 YYEKEE (reference sequence). For the CDR3, the DNA is TGTGCCAGCAGGAATTTCGGGACAGGGGTTTTGGAGACCCAGTACTTC. Translating it yields CASRNFGTGVLETQYF.

This clone showed up just once. The chain recombines TRBV28 with TRBJ2-5; 9 bases match TRBD2. This CDR3 is built from 15 residues. The junction had 3 bases not matched to a gene; V was cut back by 3 bases and J by 1 base. Germline-derived CDR1 and CDR2 are MDHEN and SYDVKM. This chain's CDR3 is CASSFPTSGQETQYF. The CDR3, as DNA: TGTGCCAGCAGTTTCCCGACTAGCGGCCAAGAGACCCAGTACTTC.

V usage is TRBV11-3 and J usage is TRBJ2-2, with D unresolved. CDR1 and CDR2 from the germline V gene are SGHNT and YENEEA. The CDR3 runs 14 residues. The V and J ends lost 1 base and 5 bases respectively, with 8 bases between them. The CDR3 sequence: CASSLVAETGELFF. CDR3 nucleotides: TGTGCCAGCAGCTTAGTGGCGGAGACCGGGGAGCTGTTTTTT.

The rearrangement links TRBV7-6 to TRBJ2-1, with 9 positions matching TRBD1. The V segment lost 0 bases and the J segment 5 bases; nucleotides outside the gene matches: 5. This CDR3 region has 16 residues. Germline loops: CDR1 SGHVS, CDR2 FNYEAQ. As DNA, the CDR3 is TGTGCCAGCAGCTTAGCCCCCGGGACAGGGAACAATGAGCAGTTCTTC. Translation gives CASSLAPGTGNNEQFF.

The chain combines TRBV6-5 with TRBJ2-2; TRBD1 matches at 9 bases. J gave up 5 bases and V 6 bases, and 7 bases lay outside the gene matches. This CDR3 is 15 amino acids long. Looked up from germline, CDR1 is MNHEY and CDR2 is SVGAGI. The CDR3: CASSRTGEDTGELFF. The CDR3 DNA follows: TGTGCCAGCAGCCGGACAGGGGAGGATACCGGGGAGCTGTTTTTT.

This clone appeared a single time. The chain employs TRBV6-5 and TRBJ1-1; 8 nucleotides line up with TRBD1. With 6 bases clipped from V and 11 bases from J, the junction kept 11 bases outside the gene matches. The CDR3 consists of 13 residues. The germline V gene has CDR1 MNHEY and CDR2 SVGAGI. The CDR3, as DNA: TGTGCCAGCAGCCCCCGCCCAACAGGGGGGGCTTTCTTT. As protein: CASSPRPTGGAFF.

V usage is TRBV2 and J usage is TRBJ2-7; D is possibly TRBD1 (6 bases). Deletions cut 4 bases from V and 2 bases from J, with 15 bases between. The CDR3 runs to 15 residues. From germline, CDR1 is SNHLY and CDR2 FYNNEI. The CDR3 nucleotides are TGTGCCAGCAGTGCGGGACACCCTAGGGCCTACGAGCAGTACTTC. Translating gives CASSAGHPRAYEQYF.

V is TRBV7-6 and J is TRBJ2-1, with D maybe TRBD2 (7 bases). Germline-derived CDR1 and CDR2 are SGHVS and FNYEAQ. V gave up 0 bases and J gave up 8 bases, with 14 bases separating them. The CDR3 contains 15 residues. CDR3 in DNA: TGTGCCAGCAGCTTAGCGGGGGGGCCTCTCGATGAGCAGTTCTTC. Its translation: CASSLAGGPLDEQFF.

The chain combines TRBV19 with TRBJ1-2; 7 positions agree with TRBD1. The V and J ends lost 8 bases and 8 bases, in that order; junction bases with no gene match: 17. CDR3 length: 15 residues. Germline V lookup: CDR1 LNHDA, CDR2 SQIVND (reference sequence). CDR3 coding DNA: TGTGCCAGTCACCTCCGACAGGGAGGATCAGGAGGCTACACCTTC. Translated, it gives CASHLRQGGSGGYTF.

CDR3 loop: CASSQPGLAGGPGTGELFF. Written as DNA, the CDR3 is TGTGCCAGCAGCCAACCAGGACTAGCGGGGGGGCCGGGCACCGGGGAGCTGTTTTTT. The chain recombines TRBV3-1 (or the pseudogene TRBV3-2) with TRBJ2-2; 15 bases map to TRBD2. The J segment lost 4 bases and the V segment lost 2 bases, leaving 8 bases of the junction unmatched. This CDR3 spans 19 amino acids. Germline lookup yields CDR1 LGHDT and CDR2 YNNKEL (reference sequence).

The chain joins TRBV6-5 to TRBJ2-1; D possibly corresponds to TRBD1 (6 bases). Germline V lookup: CDR1 MNHEY, CDR2 SVGAGI. This CDR3 spans 13 amino acids. Trimming left V 6 bases short and J 3 bases short, with 9 bases between. In nucleotides, the CDR3 is TGTGCCAGCAGCCCAGGGGACTACAATGAGCAGTTCTTC. As protein: CASSPGDYNEQFF.

V and J are TRBV2 and TRBJ1-1; perhaps TRBD1 as D (6 bases). CDR3 length equals 15 residues. Between the trimmed V and J ends, which lost 7 bases and 6 bases, there was a span of 21 bases. CDR1 is SNHLY, CDR2 FYNNEI, per germline. The CDR3 nucleotides read TGTGCCAGCAAGGACGGCAGGGGAATTCTTGCTGAAGCTTTCTTT. Translated: CASKDGRGILAEAFF.

The chain carries TRBV7-9 and TRBJ1-1, with a weak D call TRBD1 (6 bases). The germline V gene encodes CDR1 SEHNR and CDR2 FQNEAQ (reference sequence). The germline V and J ends were trimmed by 1 base and 1 base, with 10 bases remaining between them. This CDR3 contains 15 residues. DNA of the CDR3: TGTGCCAGCAGCTTAGATCCGGGACAGAACACTGAAGCTTTCTTT. Translating it yields CASSLDPGQNTEAFF.

The rearrangement uses TRBV6-5 and TRBJ1-1, with D tentatively TRBD1 (6 bases). This CDR3 spans 14 amino acids. The germline V gene has CDR1 MNHEY and CDR2 SVGAGI. V shed 4 bases and J shed 0 bases, with 9 bases lying between them. CDR3 region: CASSFRGLNTEAFF. CDR3 bases: TGTGCCAGCAGTTTCAGGGGTCTGAACACTGAAGCTTTCTTT.

The chain links TRBV28 to TRBJ1-5; a weak D match, TRBD1 (5 bases). The V gene lost 8 bases and the J gene lost 0 bases, with 14 bases spanning the gap. Germline CDR1 is MDHEN and CDR2 is SYDVKM. The CDR3 loop spans 15 amino acids. The CDR3 sequence: CASGAEGFSNQPQHF. The CDR3 DNA reads TGTGCCAGCGGGGCGGAGGGTTTTAGCAATCAGCCCCAGCATTTT.

The chain uses TRBV19 and TRBJ1-1; no definite D call. Trimming shortened V by 3 bases and J by 2 bases, and 7 bases separated the two germline ends. In germline, CDR1 is LNHDA, CDR2 SQIVND (reference sequence). The CDR3 consists of 13 residues. CDR3 nucleotide sequence: TGTGCCAGTAGTATTCAGGTAAACACTGAAGCTTTCTTT. Encoded protein: CASSIQVNTEAFF.

This clone came up once. The chain couples TRBV6-5 to TRBJ1-2; possible D gene TRBD1, 6 bases. The CDR3 loop spans 15 amino acids. Trimming took 0 bases from V and 0 from J, leaving 8 bases between them. Germline assignment: CDR1 MNHEY and CDR2 SVGAGI. CDR3 in amino acids: CASSYSGQPNYGYTF. The CDR3 DNA follows: TGTGCCAGCAGTTACTCAGGACAGCCTAACTATGGCTACACCTTC.

The chain combines TRBV18 with TRBJ1-1; D unclear. This CDR3 contains 16 residues. Germline CDR1 KGHSH, CDR2 LQKENI. The ends were cut back, 3 bases at V and 4 bases at J, with 18 bases in the middle. The CDR3 loop reads CASSPQKPGGLTEAFF. The DNA for the CDR3 is TGTGCCAGCTCACCCCAGAAACCGGGAGGGCTCACTGAAGCTTTCTTT.

Here the CDR3 reads CASSQGPTAYEQYF. Written as DNA, the CDR3 is TGTGCCAGCAGCCAAGGCCCCACAGCCTACGAGCAGTACTTC. The chain combines TRBV3-1 (or the pseudogene TRBV3-2) with TRBJ2-7; D is unclear. The CDR3 sequence is 14 residues long. Germline CDR1 and CDR2: LGHDT and YNNKEL (reference sequence). The V gene lost 1 base and the J gene lost 2 bases, with 9 bases spanning the gap.